The rows below give T cell receptor beta chains drawn from one sample of a study of T cells in Graves' hyperthyroidism and ophthalmopathy. A single record per CDR3 protein comes from TCRdb applying MiXCR to the multiplex PCR reads. The sample contains approximately 400,000 distinct CDR3 sequences, just under 15% of which appear only once. Sequenced sample: blood. Receptors originate from a woman aged 25 to 45 with Graves' hyperthyroidism. Each CDR3 is given with its conserved first and last residue. Fields, in order: D gene, V gene, clone size, J gene, CDR3 DNA, CDR3 protein. The D gene is left open where the match is weak. For some rows the clone size is stated as once, few or many, or as a class when expanded; others skip it.

NA	TRBV4-1	NA	TRBJ2-7	TGCGCCAGCAGCCAAGCATCGGACGGTAGGGCGTACGAGCAGTACTTC	CASSQASDGRAYEQYF
NA	TRBV12-3/TRBV12-4	few	TRBJ2-3	TGTGCCAGCAGTTTGACTAGGACCACAGATACGCAGTATTTT	CASSLTRTTDTQYF
TRBD2	TRBV20-1	NA	TRBJ2-5	TGCAGTGCTAGGGGACTAGCGAAAGAGACCCAGTACTTC	CSARGLAKETQYF
NA	TRBV4-1	many	TRBJ2-7	TGCGCCAGCAGCCAAGTGGGGGGCAGGGCCCCCTACGAGCAGTACTTC	CASSQVGGRAPYEQYF
NA	TRBV28	many	TRBJ2-3	TGTGCCAGCTACGACCCCGGAGATACGCAGTATTTT	CASYDPGDTQYF
NA	TRBV24-1	few	TRBJ2-1	TGTGCCACCAGCGGGGGATGGAATGAGCAGTTCTTC	CATSGGWNEQFF
NA	TRBV11-3	few	TRBJ2-1	TGTGCCAGCAGCACGGGACTCGCCTACAATGAGCAGTTCTTC	CASSTGLAYNEQFF
NA	TRBV6-6	few	TRBJ2-2	TGTGCCAGCAGGTCAACGGGAGCGAACACCGGGGAGCTGTTTTTT	CASRSTGANTGELFF
NA	TRBV6-1	NA	TRBJ1-5	TGTGCCAGCAGCGGTCAGGGGAGAGGGAATCAGCCCCAGCATTTT	CASSGQGRGNQPQHF
NA	TRBV28	many	TRBJ2-3	TGTGCCAGCACCGTCCCCTCCTACACAGATACGCAGTATTTT	CASTVPSYTDTQYF
TRBD1	TRBV3-1	many	TRBJ2-1	TGTGCCAGCAGGCCGGGACAGGGGCCTTGGGGGCAGTTCTTC	CASRPGQGPWGQFF
NA	TRBV4-1	NA	TRBJ1-5	TGCGCCAGCAGCCAAATGGACTATAGCAATCAGCCCCAGCATTTT	CASSQMDYSNQPQHF
NA	TRBV19	few	TRBJ2-1	TGTGCCAGTAGTATACAGGGCCACTGGAATGAGCAGTTCTTC	CASSIQGHWNEQFF
NA	TRBV4-1	many	TRBJ2-1	TGCGCCAGCAGCCAAGAACCCCCAGACACTGAGCAGTTCTTC	CASSQEPPDTEQFF
NA	TRBV9	few	TRBJ1-2	TGTGCCAGCAGCGTATCCGTCGGCAACTATGGCTACACCTTC	CASSVSVGNYGYTF
TRBD2	TRBV6-1	NA	TRBJ2-5	TGTGCCAGCAGTGCGTGGGGGGGGAGCGGTCTGGAGACCCAGTACTTC	CASSAWGGSGLETQYF
NA	TRBV28	NA	TRBJ1-2	TGTGCCAGCAGCCTCGAGGGCCGAGGCTACACCTTC	CASSLEGRGYTF
NA	TRBV7-3	NA	TRBJ2-2	TGTGCCAGCAGCTTCCAGAGCCCCGGGGAGCTGTTTTTT	CASSFQSPGELFF
TRBD2	TRBV3-1	many	TRBJ2-3	TGTGCCAGCAACACACTAGCGGGAGAAGATACGCAGTATTTT	CASNTLAGEDTQYF
TRBD1	TRBV19	few	TRBJ1-2	TGTGCCACTACGCCGGGACAGGGAGCTAACTATGGCTACACCTTC	CATTPGQGANYGYTF
NA	TRBV5-1	many	TRBJ2-7	TGCGCCAGCAGCTTGGGCGGCAGGGACTACGAGCAGTACTTC	CASSLGGRDYEQYF
TRBD2	TRBV7-2	NA	TRBJ2-2	TGTGCCAGCAGCCGCCATCGACTAGCTGGCGGGGAGCTGTTTTTT	CASSRHRLAGGELFF
TRBD1	TRBV24-1	few	TRBJ2-3	TGTGCCACCAGTGATTTGCAGGGGGCCGGGGATACGCAGTATTTT	CATSDLQGAGDTQYF
NA	TRBV19	NA	TRBJ2-1	TGTGCCAGTAGTATAGATGGGAGCTCCTACAATGAGCAGTTCTTC	CASSIDGSSYNEQFF
TRBD2	TRBV10-3	few	TRBJ2-1	TGTGCCATCAGTGACTGGACTAGCGAGGAGCAGTTCTTC	CAISDWTSEEQFF
TRBD2	TRBV15	many	TRBJ2-5	TGTGCCACCAGCTCTCATCCGGGACTAGCGGAAGAGACCCAGTACTTC	CATSSHPGLAEETQYF
NA	TRBV20-1	NA	TRBJ2-7	TGCAGTGCTAGAGAGGGGAGAGGGGGTGAGGAGCAGTACTTC	CSAREGRGGEEQYF